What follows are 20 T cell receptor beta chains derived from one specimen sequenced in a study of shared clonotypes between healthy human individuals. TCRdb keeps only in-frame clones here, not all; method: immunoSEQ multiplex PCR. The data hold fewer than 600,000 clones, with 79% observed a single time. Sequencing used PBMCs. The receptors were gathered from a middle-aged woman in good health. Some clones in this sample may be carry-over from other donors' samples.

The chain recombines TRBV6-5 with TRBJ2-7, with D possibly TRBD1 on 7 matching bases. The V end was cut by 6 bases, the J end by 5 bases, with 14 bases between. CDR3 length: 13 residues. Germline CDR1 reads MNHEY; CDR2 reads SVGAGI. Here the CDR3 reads CASSRQGLDEQYF. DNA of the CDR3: TGTGCCAGCAGCCGACAGGGACTCGACGAGCAGTACTTC.

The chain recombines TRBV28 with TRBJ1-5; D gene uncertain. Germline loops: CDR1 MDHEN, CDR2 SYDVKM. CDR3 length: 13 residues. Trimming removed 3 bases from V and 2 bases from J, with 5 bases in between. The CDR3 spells CASSLPGNQPQHF. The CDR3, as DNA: TGTGCCAGCAGTTTGCCGGGCAATCAGCCCCAGCATTTT.

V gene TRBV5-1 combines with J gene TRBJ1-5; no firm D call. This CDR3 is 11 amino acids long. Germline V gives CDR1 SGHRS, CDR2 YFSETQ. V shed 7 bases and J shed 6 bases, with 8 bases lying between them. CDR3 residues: CASLKGQPQHF. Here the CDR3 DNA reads TGCGCCAGCCTTAAGGGTCAGCCCCAGCATTTT.

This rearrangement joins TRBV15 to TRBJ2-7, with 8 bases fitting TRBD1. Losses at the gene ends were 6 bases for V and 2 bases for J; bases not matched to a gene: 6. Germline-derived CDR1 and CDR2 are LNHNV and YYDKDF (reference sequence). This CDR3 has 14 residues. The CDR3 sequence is CATRTDRGPYEQYF. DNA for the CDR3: TGTGCCACCAGAACCGACAGGGGCCCCTACGAGCAGTACTTC.

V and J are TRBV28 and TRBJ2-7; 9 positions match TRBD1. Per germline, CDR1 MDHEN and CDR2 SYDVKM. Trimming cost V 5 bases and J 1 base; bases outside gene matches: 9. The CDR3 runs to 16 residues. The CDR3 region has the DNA TGTGCCAGCAGTCCTACACCGGGACAGGGATCCTACGAGCAGTACTTC. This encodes CASSPTPGQGSYEQYF.

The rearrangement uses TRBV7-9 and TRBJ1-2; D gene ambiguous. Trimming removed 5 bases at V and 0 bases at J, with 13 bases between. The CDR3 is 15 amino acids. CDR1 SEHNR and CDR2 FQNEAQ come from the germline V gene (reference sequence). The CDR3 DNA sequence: TGTGCCAGCAGCCCCTCGTTAGCCGCTAACTATGGCTACACCTTC. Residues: CASSPSLAANYGYTF.

CDR3 in DNA: TGTGCCAGCAGTGAAGGAACGGGACAGGTGTACGGAAACACCATATATTTT. This codes for CASSEGTGQVYGNTIYF. This rearrangement joins TRBV6-1 to TRBJ1-3; 8 bases align to TRBD1. The CDR3 length is 17 residues. Germline V gene data show CDR1 as MNHNS and CDR2 as SASEGT. V lost 1 base, J lost 4 bases, and 9 bases stayed unmatched.

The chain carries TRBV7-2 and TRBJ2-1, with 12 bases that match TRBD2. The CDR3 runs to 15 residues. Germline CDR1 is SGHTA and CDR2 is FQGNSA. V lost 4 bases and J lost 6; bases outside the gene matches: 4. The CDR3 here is CASSWTSGTLNEQFF. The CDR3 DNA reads TGTGCCAGCAGCTGGACTAGCGGGACCCTCAATGAGCAGTTCTTC.

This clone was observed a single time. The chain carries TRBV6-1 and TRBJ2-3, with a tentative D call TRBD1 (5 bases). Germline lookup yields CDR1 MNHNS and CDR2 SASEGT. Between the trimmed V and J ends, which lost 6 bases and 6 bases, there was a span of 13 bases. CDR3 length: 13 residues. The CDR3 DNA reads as TGTGCCAGCAGGTCCCTAGGGGCCGATACGCAGTATTTT. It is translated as CASRSLGADTQYF.

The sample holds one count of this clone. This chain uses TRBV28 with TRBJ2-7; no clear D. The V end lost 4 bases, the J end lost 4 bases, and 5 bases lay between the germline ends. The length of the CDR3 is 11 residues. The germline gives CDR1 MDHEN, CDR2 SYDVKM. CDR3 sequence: CASSSYYEQYF. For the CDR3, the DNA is TGTGCCAGCAGTTCATATTACGAGCAGTACTTC.

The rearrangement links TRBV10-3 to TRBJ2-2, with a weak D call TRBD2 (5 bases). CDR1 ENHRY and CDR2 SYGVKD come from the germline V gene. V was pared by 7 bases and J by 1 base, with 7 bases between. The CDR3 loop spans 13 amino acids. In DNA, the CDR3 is TGTGCCATCAAACGGGAGAACACCGGGGAGCTGTTTTTT. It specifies CAIKRENTGELFF.

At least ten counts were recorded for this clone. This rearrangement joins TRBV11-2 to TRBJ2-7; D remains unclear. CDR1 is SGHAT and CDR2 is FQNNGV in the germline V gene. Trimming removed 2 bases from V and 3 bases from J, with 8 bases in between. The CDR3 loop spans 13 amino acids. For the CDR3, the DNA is TGTGCCAGCAGCTTACGAGCTCACTACGAGCAGTACTTC. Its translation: CASSLRAHYEQYF. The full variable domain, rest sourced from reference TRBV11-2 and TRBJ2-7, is EAGVAQSPRYKIIEKRQSVAFWCNPISGHATLYWYQQILGQGPKLLIQFQNNGVVDDSQLPKDRFSAERLKGVDSTLKIQPAKLEDSAVYLCASSLRAHYEQYFGPGTRLTVT.

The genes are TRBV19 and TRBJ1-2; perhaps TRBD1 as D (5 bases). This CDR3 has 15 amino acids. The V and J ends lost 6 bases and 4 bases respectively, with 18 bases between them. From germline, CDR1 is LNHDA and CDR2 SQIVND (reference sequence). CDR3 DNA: TGTGCCAGTAGCCACCCGTTGGGGCAGACCTATGGCTACACCTTC. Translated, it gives CASSHPLGQTYGYTF.

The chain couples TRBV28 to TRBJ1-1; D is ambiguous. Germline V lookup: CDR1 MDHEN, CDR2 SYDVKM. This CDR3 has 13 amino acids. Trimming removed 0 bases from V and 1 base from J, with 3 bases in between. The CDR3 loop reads CASSLWGNTEAFF. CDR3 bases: TGTGCCAGCAGTTTATGGGGGAACACTGAAGCTTTCTTT.

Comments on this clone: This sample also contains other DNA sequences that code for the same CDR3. This CDR3 is CASSLLAGGYEQYF. The CDR3 nucleotides are TGTGCCAGCAGCTTATTAGCGGGAGGATACGAGCAGTACTTC. The chain links TRBV7-2 to TRBJ2-7, with TRBD2 matching 10 bases. V was pared by 2 bases and J by 4 bases, with 2 bases of the junction left unmatched. The germline CDR1 and CDR2 sequences are SGHTA and FQGNSA. CDR3 length equals 14 residues.

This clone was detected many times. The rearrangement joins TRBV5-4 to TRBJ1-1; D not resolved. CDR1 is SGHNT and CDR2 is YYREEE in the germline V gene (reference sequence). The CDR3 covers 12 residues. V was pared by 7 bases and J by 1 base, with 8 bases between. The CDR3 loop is CASAGSNTEAFF. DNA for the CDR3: TGTGCCAGCGCCGGATCGAACACTGAAGCTTTCTTT. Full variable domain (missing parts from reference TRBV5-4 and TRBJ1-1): ETGVTQSPTHLIKTRGQQVTLRCSSQSGHNTVSWYQQALGQGPQFIFQYYREEENGRGNFPPRFSGLQFPNYSSELNVNALELDDSALYLCASAGSNTEAFFGQGTRLTVV.

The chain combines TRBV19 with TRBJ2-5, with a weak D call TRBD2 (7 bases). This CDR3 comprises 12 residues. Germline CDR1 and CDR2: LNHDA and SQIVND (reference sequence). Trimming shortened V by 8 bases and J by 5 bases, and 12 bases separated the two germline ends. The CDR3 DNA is TGTGCCAGTCGAGGGGGAGGGGAGACCCAGTACTTC. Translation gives CASRGGGETQYF. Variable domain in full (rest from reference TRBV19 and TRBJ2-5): DGGITQSPKYLFRKEGQNVTLSCEQNLNHDAMYWYRQDPGQGLRLIYYSQIVNDFQKGDIAEGYSVSREKKESFPLTVTSAQKNPTAFYLCASRGGGETQYFGPGTRLLVL.

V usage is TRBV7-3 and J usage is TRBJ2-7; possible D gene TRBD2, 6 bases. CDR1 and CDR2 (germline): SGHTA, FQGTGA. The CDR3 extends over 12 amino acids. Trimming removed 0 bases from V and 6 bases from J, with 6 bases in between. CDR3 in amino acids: CASSLTGGEQYF. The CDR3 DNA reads TGTGCCAGCAGCTTAACGGGGGGCGAGCAGTACTTC.

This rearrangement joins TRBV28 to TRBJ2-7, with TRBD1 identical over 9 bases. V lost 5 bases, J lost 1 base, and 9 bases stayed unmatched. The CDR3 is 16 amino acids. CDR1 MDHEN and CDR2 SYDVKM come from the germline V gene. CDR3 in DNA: TGTGCCAGCAGTAAACCGGGACAGGGACCTTCCTACGAGCAGTACTTC. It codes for CASSKPGQGPSYEQYF.

CDR3 DNA sequence: TGTGCCAGTAGATACCCCCGTTATGGTCCGACCCCGGGGGCTGAAGCTTTCTTT. Translating gives CASRYPRYGPTPGAEAFF. The J gene is TRBJ1-1, the V gene TRBV19, with D perhaps TRBD1 (5 bases). There are 18 residues in the CDR3. The germline gives CDR1 LNHDA, CDR2 SQIVND (reference sequence). The V end lost 6 bases, the J end lost 6 bases, and 29 bases lay between the germline ends.